This T cell receptor (beta chain) was documented in a study of blood T cells in healthy people across ages. General study findings and limits: Relative to aged donors, long-lived donors carried more naive CD4+ cells and displayed higher diversity.

The CDR3 contains 15 residues. Germline CDR1 and CDR2: SGHRS and YFSETQ. A second about 7 to 11 cycle PCR used barcoded and J-beta primers. In TCRdb, the 5' RACE reads were re-called with MiXCR into one record per CDR3 protein. The table shows fewer than 900,000 distinct CDR3 sequences, with about 36% occurring only once. As regards this clonotype: Its cognate antigen is unknown.

Healthy Caucasians from Russia aged roughly 6 to 95 served as donors. Every sample had a minimum of 7 million PBMCs isolated. The sample taken for sequencing was blood. This receptor was taken from a man aged 18 to 29 in good health. The chain joins TRBV5-1 to TRBJ2-1, with TRBD1 identical over 7 bases. The better agreement between TRBJ2-7 and the DNA end casts doubt on the J call. The CDR3 here is CASSFPDRNYNEQYF. Here the CDR3 DNA reads TGCGCCAGCAGCTTCCCGGACAGGAACTACAATGAGCAGTACTTC.